Sequencing of this TCR beta chain was carried out in a study of diagnostic markers for celiac disease (dated by TCRdb to 2018 to 2021). CDR1 and CDR2 are read off the germline V gene as MDHEN and SYDVKM. Counted from cysteine to phenylalanine, this CDR3 has 15 amino acids. No DNA sequence is on record. Based on frequency, this clonotype is considered large (0.1 to 1%); no count was recorded. Which antigen it targets is not known. Reads for this sample came from an Illumina MiSeq. Each CDR3 protein sequence appears as one entry after TCRdb reprocessed the reads, and no DNA is included. The sample table holds several thousand distinct CDR3 sequences. Jointly, the top ten make up 9% to 10% of the sample.

The TCR was taken from a human donor. This table probably holds off-target reads from a library built for another chain. The receptor chain draws on TRBV28 and TRBJ2-7; as DNA is missing, the TRBD2 call by TCRdb cannot be tested. Material: either unsorted cells or a sorted T cell fraction (not recorded which). The CDR3 here reads CASSLWTSGSYEQYF. With all but the CDR3 taken from the reference TRBV28 and TRBJ2-7 genes, the full variable domain is: DVKVTQSSRYLVKRTGEKVFLECVQDMDHENMFWYRQDPGLGLRLIYFSYDVKMKEKGDIPEGYSVSREKKERFSLILESASTNQTSMYLCASSLWTSGSYEQYFGPGTRLTVT.